This passage covers 29 T cell receptor beta chains from one sample sequenced in a study of Graves' ophthalmopathy and Graves' hyperthyroidism. CDR3 regions of TCR beta were amplified from RNA transcripts. Second-round multiplex PCR came after first-round RT-PCR with HTBI primers. TCRdb redid the calling of the multiplex PCR reads with MiXCR, one entry per CDR3 protein. The sample yields almost 750,000 distinct CDR3 sequences, approximately 40% seen once. The sequenced sample was peripheral blood. Receptors originate from an adult man with Graves' ophthalmopathy.

The chain has TRBV10-3 and TRBJ2-3; 7 bases are a match to TRBD1. CDR1 and CDR2 from the germline V gene are ENHRY and SYGVKD. The V and J ends lost 9 bases and 4 bases, in that order; junction bases with no gene match: 4. The CDR3 length is 12 residues. CDR3 residues: CAIKTGSDTQYF. The CDR3 DNA reads as TGTGCCATTAAGACAGGGTCAGATACGCAGTATTTT.

This clonotype was seen only a few times. A read error may account for a junction end that differs from germline. The chain links TRBV24-1 to TRBJ1-5; tentative D call: TRBD1 (5 bases). The germline V gene encodes CDR1 KGHDR and CDR2 SFDVKD. The CDR3 spans 13 residues. The CDR3 DNA follows: TGTGCCAGCAGTCCACAGGACAATCAGCCCCAGCATTTT. As protein: CASSPQDNQPQHF.

J is TRBJ2-2 and V is TRBV2, with a possible D match to TRBD2 (5 bases). Germline assignment: CDR1 SNHLY and CDR2 FYNNEI. The CDR3 spans 13 residues. V gave up 6 bases and J gave up 7 bases, with 12 bases separating them. CDR3: CASSPREIGELFF. The CDR3 DNA sequence: TGTGCCAGCAGCCCACGGGAAATCGGGGAGCTGTTTTTT.

This chain links TRBV2 with TRBJ1-2; 7 nucleotides line up with TRBD1. V gave up 5 bases and J gave up 3 bases; unmatched junction bases: 9. CDR3 size: 15 residues. Germline V lookup: CDR1 SNHLY, CDR2 FYNNEI. The CDR3 loop is CASSSPSTGDYGYTF. CDR3 nucleotide sequence: TGTGCCAGCAGTTCTCCTTCAACAGGGGACTATGGCTACACCTTC.

This chain connects TRBV7-6 to TRBJ2-3, with a weak D call TRBD1 (5 bases). The germline V gene has CDR1 SGHVS and CDR2 FNYEAQ. V dropped 3 bases and J dropped 3 bases, with 10 bases sitting between them. CDR3 size: 14 residues. CDR3 in DNA: TGTGCCAGCAGCTTGAAGGGGTTAACAGATACGCAGTATTTT. It is translated as CASSLKGLTDTQYF.

The table lists this clonotype with many counts. The V call is TRBV7-2, the J call TRBJ1-6; D gene ambiguous. From germline, CDR1 is SGHTA and CDR2 FQGNSA. The CDR3 consists of 14 residues. The V end lost 5 bases, the J end lost 4 bases, and 9 bases lay between the germline ends. CDR3: CASSTDGYNSPLHF. CDR3 coding DNA: TGTGCCAGCAGCACGGACGGATATAATTCACCCCTCCACTTT. Complete variable domain (other parts from reference TRBV7-2 and TRBJ1-6): GAGVSQSPSNKVTEKGKDVELRCDPISGHTALYWYRQSLGQGLEFLIYFQGNSAPDKSGLPSDRFSAERTGGSVSTLTIQRTQQEDSAVYLCASSTDGYNSPLHFGNGTRLTVT.

Here the CDR3 reads CSASDRGTSSYEQYF. CDR3 coding DNA: TGCAGTGCTTCCGACAGGGGCACAAGCTCCTACGAGCAGTACTTC. This rearrangement joins TRBV20-1 to TRBJ2-7, with 8 bases that match TRBD1. The J segment lost 0 bases and the V segment lost 5 bases, leaving 9 bases of the junction unmatched. This CDR3 has 15 amino acids. Germline lookup yields CDR1 DFQATT and CDR2 SNEGSKA (reference sequence).

This chain joins TRBV20-1 and TRBJ2-1, with D perhaps TRBD2 (6 bases). The CDR3 runs to 15 residues. V was shortened by 5 bases and J by 0 bases, with 14 bases between the two germline ends. Germline CDR1 is DFQATT and CDR2 is SNEGSKA (reference sequence). CDR3 coding DNA: TGCAGTGCTCTAGAGCGGGTGAGCTCCTACAATGAGCAGTTCTTC. Protein product: CSALERVSSYNEQFF.

This clonotype was found a few times. The DNA for the CDR3 is TGTGCCAGCAGCGAGGACAGCTCTGGAAACACCATATATTTT. It specifies CASSEDSSGNTIYF. The genes are TRBV5-4 and TRBJ1-3; the D gene is possibly TRBD1 (6 bases). Looked up from germline, CDR1 is SGHNT and CDR2 is YYREEE (reference sequence). V lost 4 bases and J 0 bases, leaving 8 bases between the germline ends. The CDR3 has 14 residues.

Only one count was recorded for this clonotype. The chain links TRBV7-2 to TRBJ2-5, with 10 bases identical to TRBD2. Germline V gives CDR1 SGHTA, CDR2 FQGNSA. The CDR3 covers 13 residues. CDR3 protein: CASVASGSQTQYF. In DNA, the CDR3 is TGTGCTAGTGTGGCTAGCGGGAGCCAGACCCAGTACTTC.

CDR3 protein: CASSPIGQINSPLHF. The CDR3 DNA reads as TGTGCCAGCAGTCCCATAGGACAGATAAATTCACCCCTCCACTTT. The V gene is TRBV9, the J gene TRBJ1-6; the D gene is possibly TRBD1 (6 bases). Germline CDR1 is SGDLS and CDR2 is YYNGEE. The CDR3 extends over 15 amino acids. The ends were cut back, 5 bases at V and 7 bases at J, with 16 bases in the middle.

The chain is built from TRBV28 and TRBJ1-1, with no clear D. Per the germline V gene, CDR1 is MDHEN and CDR2 is SYDVKM. The ends were cut back, 4 bases at V and 3 bases at J, with 12 bases in the middle. The CDR3 has 14 residues. DNA for the CDR3: TGTGCCAGCAGTTCCCTTGGGCCTGACACTGAAGCTTTCTTT. Translating it yields CASSSLGPDTEAFF.

Note on this clonotype: No DNA is shown, since the ends of the CDR3 on it are uncertain; the CDR3 is the one TCRdb lists. The CDR3 loop reads CASSDVAGGTGELLF. This chain joins TRBV25-1 and TRBJ2-2; the table's D call, TRBD2, has no DNA check behind it. Germline loops: CDR1 MGHDK, CDR2 SYGVNS. The CDR3 length is 15 residues, termini included.

This clonotype has a handful of counts. This chain uses TRBV12-3 or TRBV12-4 with TRBJ2-7; D not certain. Trimming removed 4 bases at V and 5 bases at J, with 12 bases between. This CDR3 has 13 amino acids. The DNA for the CDR3 is TGTGCCAGCAGTTCTGGGGTTATCCACGAGCAGTACTTC. Protein sequence: CASSSGVIHEQYF.

With respect to this clonotype: Possible read error: a much larger clone is one base away. J is TRBJ2-6 and V is TRBV5-1, with 9 bases identical to TRBD1. V was clipped by 2 bases and J by 1 base; unmatched bases: 7. The CDR3 has 18 residues. The V gene's germline CDR1 is SGHRS and CDR2 YFSETQ. CDR3 DNA sequence: TGCGCCAGCAGCTTTACAGGGGGCGCAGTTTCTGGGGCCAACGTCCTGACTTTC. It is translated as CASSFTGGAVSGANVLTF.

At least ten counts were recorded for this clonotype. The chain is built from TRBV7-2 and TRBJ2-2, with 12 nucleotides matching TRBD2. V was clipped by 4 bases and J by 3 bases; unmatched bases: 3. Germline V lookup: CDR1 SGHTA, CDR2 FQGNSA. The CDR3 has 16 amino acids. The CDR3 is CASSSSGRGDTGELFF. The CDR3 DNA sequence: TGTGCCAGCAGCTCTAGCGGGAGGGGTGACACCGGGGAGCTGTTTTTT.

J is TRBJ2-2 and V is TRBV5-1; D call uncertain. Germline CDR1 SGHRS, CDR2 YFSETQ. Trimming cost V 2 bases and J 0 bases, with 8 bases left between them. The CDR3 totals 15 residues. The chain's CDR3 is CASSFVQANTGELFF. For the CDR3, the DNA is TGCGCCAGCAGCTTCGTGCAAGCGAACACCGGGGAGCTGTTTTTT.

This clonotype was seen repeatedly, ten times or more. The chain's CDR3 is CSARMYGRYETQYF. Written as DNA, the CDR3 is TGCAGTGCTAGAATGTACGGGAGATATGAGACCCAGTACTTC. The chain couples TRBV20-1 to TRBJ2-5, with D maybe TRBD2 (6 bases). The length of the CDR3 is 14 residues. Germline V gene lookup returns CDR1 DFQATT and CDR2 SNEGSKA (reference sequence). V lost 2 bases and J lost 5, with 15 bases in between.

This clonotype showed up just a few times. This chain connects TRBV9 to TRBJ1-1; D perhaps matches TRBD1 (6 bases). This CDR3 has 14 residues. The V end lost 3 bases, the J end lost 2 bases, and 11 bases lay between the germline ends. Looked up from germline, CDR1 is SGDLS and CDR2 is YYNGEE. The CDR3 loop reads CASSAKGGNTEAFF. CDR3 bases: TGTGCCAGCAGCGCCAAAGGGGGTAACACTGAAGCTTTCTTT.

This clonotype occurred a few times. This chain links TRBV7-6 with TRBJ2-7; 8 positions agree with TRBD1. Germline-derived CDR1 and CDR2 are SGHVS and FNYEAQ. This CDR3 spans 14 amino acids. V trimming: 5 bases; J trimming: 4 bases; junction bases outside the gene matches: 7. The CDR3 bases are TGTGCCAGCAGCGACAGGGGTCCCGGGTACGAGCAGTACTTC. Protein sequence: CASSDRGPGYEQYF. The whole variable domain, filled in from reference TRBV7-6 and TRBJ2-7, reads GAGVSQSPRYKVTKRGQDVALRCDPISGHVSLYWYRQALGQGPEFLTYFNYEAQQDKSGLPNDRFSAERPEGSISTLTIQRTEQRDSAMYRCASSDRGPGYEQYFGPGTRLTVT.

The V call is TRBV7-2, the J call TRBJ2-3; 9 bases align to TRBD1. The CDR3 has 17 residues. V was clipped by 1 base and J by 1 base; unmatched bases: 6. CDR1 and CDR2 (germline): SGHTA, FQGNSA. The CDR3 sequence: CASSLGGQGPRTDTQYF. CDR3 sequence (DNA): TGTGCCAGCAGCTTAGGAGGACAGGGGCCTCGCACAGATACGCAGTATTTT.

This clonotype was seen just once. The V gene is TRBV6-4, the J gene TRBJ2-7; either TRBD1 or TRBD2 may supply D (6 bases each). Germline V gene data show CDR1 as MRHNA and CDR2 as SNTAGT. V shed 5 bases and J shed 7 bases, with 21 bases lying between them. CDR3 size: 15 residues. Here the CDR3 reads CASSLTGTGGREQYF. The CDR3 region has the DNA TGTGCCAGCAGTCTCACCGGGACCGGGGGCCGGGAGCAGTACTTC.

This sequence joins TRBV2 and TRBJ2-5, with D perhaps TRBD1 (6 bases). The J call is in doubt because the DNA end fits TRBJ2-1 better. Germline V gene sequence: CDR1 SNHLY, CDR2 FYNNEI. This CDR3 has 14 amino acids. For the CDR3, the DNA is TGTGCCAGCAGTGCCCAGGGGTACGTCGATGAGCAGTTCTTC. Its translation is CASSAQGYVDEQFF.

The chain combines TRBV15 with TRBJ1-2; D might be TRBD1 (6 bases). CDR3 length equals 14 residues. The V end was cut by 0 bases, the J end by 6 bases, with 11 bases between. Germline loops: CDR1 LNHNV, CDR2 YYDKDF (reference sequence). This CDR3 reads CATSRDLGGDGYTF. The CDR3 nucleotides are TGTGCCACCAGCAGAGATCTGGGGGGCGATGGCTACACCTTC.

The rearrangement uses TRBV6-5 and TRBJ1-6, with a possible D match to TRBD1 (5 bases). Trimming removed 2 bases at V and 5 bases at J, with 7 bases between. Germline V lookup: CDR1 MNHEY, CDR2 SVGAGI. CDR3 length: 14 amino acids. The CDR3 protein is CASSYDRNNSPLHF. For the CDR3, the DNA is TGTGCCAGCAGTTACGACAGAAATAATTCACCCCTCCACTTT.

This clonotype was counted ten times or more. This rearrangement joins TRBV15 to TRBJ2-7; 7 nucleotides line up with TRBD1. The CDR3 is made up of 16 amino acids. J lost 3 bases, V lost 0 bases, and 8 bases had no gene match. Germline CDR1 LNHNV, CDR2 YYDKDF (reference sequence). CDR3 sequence: CATSRDLRTGHYEQYF. The CDR3 DNA sequence: TGTGCCACCAGCAGAGATCTTCGGACAGGACACTACGAGCAGTACTTC. Drawing the rest from reference TRBV15 and TRBJ2-7, the complete variable domain is DAMVIQNPRYQVTQFGKPVTLSCSQTLNHNVMYWYQQKSSQAPKLLFHYYDKDFNNEADTPDNFQSRRPNTSFCFLDIRSPGLGDTAMYLCATSRDLRTGHYEQYFGPGTRLTVT.

The genes are TRBV25-1 and TRBJ2-2, with D maybe TRBD1 (6 bases). Germline lookup yields CDR1 MGHDK and CDR2 SYGVNS. The V end lost 5 bases, the J end lost 3 bases, and 10 bases lay between the germline ends. This CDR3 is 14 amino acids long. In DNA form, the CDR3 reads TGTGCCAGCAGTTTCAGGGGTTACACCGGGGAGCTGTTTTTT. The encoded protein is CASSFRGYTGELFF.

In this sample, this clonotype turned up once. A much larger clone differs from this one at a single base, so this may be a read error. The chain combines TRBV29-1 with TRBJ1-1; the match to TRBD1 covers 10 bases. V gave up 2 bases and J gave up 7 bases; unmatched junction bases: 13. CDR3 length: 16 amino acids. CDR1 SQVTM and CDR2 ANQGSEA come from the germline V gene. This chain's CDR3 is CSVESRGDRGGIEAFF. CDR3 sequence (DNA): TGCAGCGTTGAATCCCGTGGGGACAGGGGTGGTATTGAAGCTTTCTTT.

In this sample, this clonotype turned up many times. The chain combines TRBV15 with TRBJ1-3; no definite D call. The CDR3 extends over 17 amino acids. The V end was cut by 0 bases, the J end by 3 bases, with 15 bases between. The germline gives CDR1 LNHNV, CDR2 YYDKDF (reference sequence). CDR3 coding DNA: TGTGCCACCAGCAGAGATATGAGGGAACCATTTGGAAACACCATATATTTT. This encodes CATSRDMREPFGNTIYF.